This is a list of T cell receptor beta chains from one sample in a study of PD-1 blockade in classical Hodgkin lymphoma. The data were produced by immunoSEQ multiplex PCR, yet TCRdb's version contains in-frame clones alone and is incomplete. The sample lists over 20,000 clones, 80% to 90% occurring once. Sequencing used CD8+ T cells from blood. The receptors originated from a human donor with classical Hodgkin lymphoma. Each CDR3 is given with its conserved first and last residue. A D gene is named only where the DNA matches it firmly.

D gene: -
J gene: TRBJ1-1
V gene: TRBV6-5
CDR3 protein: CASSPNPNRGTEAFF
CDR3 DNA: TGTGCCAGCAGCCCGAATCCTAATAGGGGGACTGAAGCTTTCTTT

D gene: TRBD1
J gene: TRBJ1-5
V gene: TRBV30
CDR3 protein: CAWSVLGQGVGQPQHF
CDR3 DNA: TGTGCCTGGAGTGTACTGGGACAGGGGGTCGGTCAGCCCCAGCATTTT

D gene: -
J gene: TRBJ1-4
V gene: TRBV6-1
CDR3 protein: CASRGDIKRGEKLFF
CDR3 DNA: TGTGCCAGCAGGGGAGACATCAAGCGGGGTGAAAAACTGTTTTTT

D gene: TRBD1
J gene: TRBJ1-1
V gene: TRBV29-1
CDR3 protein: CSDFGQGVNTEAFF
CDR3 DNA: TGCAGCGATTTTGGACAGGGGGTGAACACTGAAGCTTTCTTT

D gene: -
J gene: TRBJ1-4
V gene: TRBV7-9
CDR3 protein: CASKTNIGGTNEKLFF
CDR3 DNA: TGTGCCAGCAAAACCAACATTGGTGGGACTAATGAAAAACTGTTTTTT

D gene: -
J gene: TRBJ1-2
V gene: TRBV18
CDR3 protein: CASSPFRVDYGYTF
CDR3 DNA: TGTGCCAGCTCACCATTCAGGGTGGACTATGGCTACACCTTC

D gene: -
J gene: TRBJ1-2
V gene: TRBV18
CDR3 protein: CASSPPETAHYGYTF
CDR3 DNA: TGTGCCAGCTCACCCCCCGAAACAGCCCACTATGGCTACACCTTC

D gene: -
J gene: TRBJ2-1
V gene: TRBV11-2
CDR3 protein: CASSWSRLLVNDEQFF
CDR3 DNA: TGTGCCAGCAGCTGGTCAAGGTTGCTAGTTAACGATGAGCAGTTCTTC

D gene: -
J gene: TRBJ2-5
V gene: TRBV23-1
CDR3 protein: CASSPPERRGETQYF
CDR3 DNA: TGCGCCAGCAGTCCTCCTGAGCGGAGGGGGGAGACCCAGTACTTC

D gene: TRBD1
J gene: TRBJ2-2
V gene: TRBV19
CDR3 protein: CASSITGAPSGELFF
CDR3 DNA: TGTGCCAGTAGTATCACAGGGGCCCCCTCCGGGGAGCTGTTTTTT

D gene: TRBD2
J gene: TRBJ2-1
V gene: TRBV4-1
CDR3 protein: CASSLSGGVGEQFF
CDR3 DNA: TGCGCCAGCAGTCTTAGCGGGGGGGTAGGTGAGCAGTTCTTC

D gene: TRBD1
J gene: TRBJ1-1
V gene: TRBV29-1
CDR3 protein: CSGGQVNTEAFF
CDR3 DNA: TGCAGCGGGGGACAGGTGAACACTGAAGCTTTCTTT